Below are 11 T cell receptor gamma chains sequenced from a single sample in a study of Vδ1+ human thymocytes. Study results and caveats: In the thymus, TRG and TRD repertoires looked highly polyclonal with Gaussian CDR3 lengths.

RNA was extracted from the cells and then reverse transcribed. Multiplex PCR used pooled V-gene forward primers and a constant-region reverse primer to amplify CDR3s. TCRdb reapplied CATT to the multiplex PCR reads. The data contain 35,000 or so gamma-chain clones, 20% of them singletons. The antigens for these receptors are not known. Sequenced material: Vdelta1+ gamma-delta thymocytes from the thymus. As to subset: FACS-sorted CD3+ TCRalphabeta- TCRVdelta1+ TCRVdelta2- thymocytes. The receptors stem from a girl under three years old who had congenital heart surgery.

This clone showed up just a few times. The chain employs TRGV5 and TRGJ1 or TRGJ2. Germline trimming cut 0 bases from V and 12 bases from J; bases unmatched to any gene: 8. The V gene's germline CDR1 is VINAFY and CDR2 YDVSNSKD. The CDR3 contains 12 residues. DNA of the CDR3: TGTGCCACCTGGGACAGGCGACCCGGGAAACTCTTT. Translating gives CATWDRRPGKLF.

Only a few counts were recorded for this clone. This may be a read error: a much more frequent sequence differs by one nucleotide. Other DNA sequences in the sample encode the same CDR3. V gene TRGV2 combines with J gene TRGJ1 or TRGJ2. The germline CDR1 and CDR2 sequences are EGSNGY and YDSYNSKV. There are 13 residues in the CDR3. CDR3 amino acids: CATWDGPGYKKLF. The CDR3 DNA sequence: TGTGCCACCTGGGACGGGCCTGGTTATAAAAAACTCTTT.

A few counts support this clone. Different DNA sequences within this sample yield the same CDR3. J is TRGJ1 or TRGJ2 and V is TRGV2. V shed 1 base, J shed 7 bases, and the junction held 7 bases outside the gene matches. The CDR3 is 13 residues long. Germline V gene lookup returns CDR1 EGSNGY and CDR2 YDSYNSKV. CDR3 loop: CATWDGRKYKKLF. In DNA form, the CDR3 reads TGTGCCACCTGGGACGGCCGGAAGTATAAGAAACTCTTT.

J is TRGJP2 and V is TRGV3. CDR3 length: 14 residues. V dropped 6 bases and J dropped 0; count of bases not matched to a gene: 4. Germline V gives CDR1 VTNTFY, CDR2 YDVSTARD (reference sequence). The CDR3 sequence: CATWTYSSDWIKTF. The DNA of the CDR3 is TGTGCCACCTGGACATATAGTAGTGATTGGATCAAGACGTTT.

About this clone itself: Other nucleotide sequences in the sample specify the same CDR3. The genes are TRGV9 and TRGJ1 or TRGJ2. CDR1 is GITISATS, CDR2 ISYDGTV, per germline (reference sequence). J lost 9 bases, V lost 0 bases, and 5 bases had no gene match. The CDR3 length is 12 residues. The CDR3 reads CALWEVRSKKLF. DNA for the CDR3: TGTGCCTTGTGGGAGGTGAGAAGTAAGAAACTCTTT.

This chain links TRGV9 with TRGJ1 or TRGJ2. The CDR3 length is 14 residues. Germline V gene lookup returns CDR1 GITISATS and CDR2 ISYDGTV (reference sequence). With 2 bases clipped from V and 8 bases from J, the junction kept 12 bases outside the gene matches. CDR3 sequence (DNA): TGTGCCTTGTGGGAGGGAAGGATAATAGATAAGAAACTCTTT. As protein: CALWEGRIIDKKLF.

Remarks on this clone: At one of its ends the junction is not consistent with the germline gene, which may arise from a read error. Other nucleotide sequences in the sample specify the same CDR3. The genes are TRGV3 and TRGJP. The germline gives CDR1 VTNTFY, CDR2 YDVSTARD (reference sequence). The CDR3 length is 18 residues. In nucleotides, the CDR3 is TGTGCCACCTGGGACAGGCGTGCACAAGAGTTGGGCAAAAAAATAAAGGTATTT. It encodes CATWDRRAQELGKKIKVF.

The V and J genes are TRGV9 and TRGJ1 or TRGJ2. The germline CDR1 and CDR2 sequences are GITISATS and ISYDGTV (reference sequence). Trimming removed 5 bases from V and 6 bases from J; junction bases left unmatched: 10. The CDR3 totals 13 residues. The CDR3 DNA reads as TGTGCCTTGTGGGGAAGACGCGGTTATAAGAAACTCTTT. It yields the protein CALWGRRGYKKLF.

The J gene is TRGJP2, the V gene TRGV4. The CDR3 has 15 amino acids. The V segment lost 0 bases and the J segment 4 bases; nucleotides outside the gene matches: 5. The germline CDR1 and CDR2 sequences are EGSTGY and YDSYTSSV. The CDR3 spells CATWDGPISDWIKTF. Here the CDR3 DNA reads TGTGCCACCTGGGATGGGCCAATTAGTGATTGGATCAAGACGTTT.

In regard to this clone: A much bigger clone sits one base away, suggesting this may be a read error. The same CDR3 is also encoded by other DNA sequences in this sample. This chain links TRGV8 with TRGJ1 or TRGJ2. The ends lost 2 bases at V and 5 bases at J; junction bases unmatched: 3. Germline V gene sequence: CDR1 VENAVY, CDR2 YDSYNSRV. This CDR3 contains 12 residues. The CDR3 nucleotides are TGTGCCACCTGGGATAATCATTATAAGAAACTCTTT. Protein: CATWDNHYKKLF.

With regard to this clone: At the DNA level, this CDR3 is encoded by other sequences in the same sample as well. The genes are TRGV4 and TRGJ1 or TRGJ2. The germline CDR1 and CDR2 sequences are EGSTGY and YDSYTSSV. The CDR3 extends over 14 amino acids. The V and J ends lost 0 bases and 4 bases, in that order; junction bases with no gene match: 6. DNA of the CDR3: TGTGCCACCTGGGATGGGCGATGGTATTATAAGAAACTCTTT. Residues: CATWDGRWYYKKLF.